These 29 T cell receptor beta chains share one sample of origin, sequenced in a study of blood T cell repertoires in COVID-19. Assay: immunoSEQ multiplex PCR; the TCRdb copy retains only in-frame clones and omits some. The sample holds 400,000 or so clones, roughly 87% seen once. The sequenced material came from PBMCs or T cells enriched from blood (not recorded which). These receptors were obtained from a man aged 18-30 years who had recovered from COVID-19.

Regarding this clone: Sequence at one end of the junction differs from germline and may be a read error. CDR3 sequence reads: CASSKDPNTEAFF. Written as DNA, the CDR3 is TGTGCCAGCAGCAAAGACCCTAACACTGAAGCTTTCTTT. The chain combines TRBV3-1 (or the pseudogene TRBV3-2) with TRBJ1-1; D unresolved. The V gene's germline CDR1 is LGHDT and CDR2 YNNKEL (reference sequence). This CDR3 is 13 amino acids long.

This rearrangement joins TRBV7-9 to TRBJ1-2; 7 positions agree with TRBD1. V lost 5 bases and J lost 7; bases outside the gene matches: 13. The CDR3 runs 15 residues. CDR1 and CDR2 from the germline V gene are SEHNR and FQNEAQ (reference sequence). CDR3 loop: CASSQGPRGSGGYTF. The CDR3 DNA sequence: TGTGCCAGCAGCCAGGGCCCCAGGGGGTCTGGTGGCTACACCTTC.

This chain links TRBV13 with TRBJ1-1; possibly TRBD1 for D (6 bases). V shed 5 bases and J shed 5 bases, with 12 bases lying between them. Per germline, CDR1 PRHDT and CDR2 FYEKMQ (reference sequence). CDR3 length: 13 amino acids. CDR3 in amino acids: CASSQLTGTEAFF. In DNA form, the CDR3 reads TGTGCCAGCAGCCAACTAACAGGGACTGAAGCTTTCTTT.

This chain uses TRBV9 with TRBJ2-2; D remains unclear. The germline V gene encodes CDR1 SGDLS and CDR2 YYNGEE. The CDR3 length is 15 residues. V was pared by 0 bases and J by 3 bases, with 9 bases between. The CDR3: CASSVGSRDTGELFF. The CDR3 DNA sequence: TGTGCCAGCAGCGTAGGCTCTAGAGACACCGGGGAGCTGTTTTTT.

The chain couples TRBV11-3 to TRBJ2-5, with TRBD1 matching 10 bases. The germline V gene encodes CDR1 SGHNT and CDR2 YENEEA. Germline trimming cut 4 bases from V and 5 bases from J; bases unmatched to any gene: 10. The CDR3 has 16 amino acids. CDR3 sequence: CASSSRDRGVGETQYF. For the CDR3, the DNA is TGTGCCAGCAGCTCCCGGGACAGGGGCGTAGGGGAGACCCAGTACTTC.

The V gene is TRBV28, the J gene TRBJ2-1; D not resolved. Trimming pared 2 bases from V and 7 bases from J, leaving 15 bases between. Germline CDR1 is MDHEN and CDR2 is SYDVKM. There are 15 residues in the CDR3. CDR3: CASSLRAQRGNEQFF. The CDR3 DNA reads TGTGCCAGCAGTTTAAGAGCCCAGCGTGGGAATGAGCAGTTCTTC.

In its sample, this clone was seen once. The V gene is TRBV28, the J gene TRBJ1-5, with 10 nucleotides matching TRBD1. The CDR3 runs 15 residues. In germline, CDR1 is MDHEN, CDR2 SYDVKM. Unmatched junction bases numbered 1, after V lost 2 bases and J lost 3 bases. The CDR3 here is CASSLGTGANQPQHF. As DNA, the CDR3 is TGTGCCAGCAGTTTAGGGACAGGGGCCAATCAGCCCCAGCATTTT.

The chain carries TRBV12-3 or TRBV12-4 and TRBJ1-4, with D possibly TRBD1 on 5 matching bases. The CDR3 length is 13 residues. The ends were cut back, 2 bases at V and 7 bases at J, with 8 bases in the middle. The CDR3 coding sequence is TGTGCCAGCAGTTTATCAGGGATTGAAAAACTGTTTTTT. Translating gives CASSLSGIEKLFF.

This clone showed up just a few times. The J gene is TRBJ2-1, the V gene TRBV12-3 or TRBV12-4; D is uncertain. Trimming took 5 bases from V and 4 from J, leaving 3 bases between them. The CDR3 covers 11 residues. Here the CDR3 reads CASSQYNEQFF. CDR3 DNA sequence: TGTGCCAGCAGTCAGTACAATGAGCAGTTCTTC.

The chain has TRBV29-1 and TRBJ1-2; D might be TRBD1 (5 bases). There are 11 residues in the CDR3. CDR1 and CDR2 (germline): SQVTM, ANQGSEA. The V and J ends lost 8 bases and 5 bases respectively, with 12 bases between them. In nucleotides, the CDR3 is TGCAGCACCGGGGGGGGTTATGGCTACACCTTC. This gives the protein CSTGGGYGYTF.

The chain has TRBV3-1 (or the pseudogene TRBV3-2) and TRBJ1-4, with D possibly matching TRBD1 (6 bases). The CDR3 spans 12 residues. Germline V lookup: CDR1 LGHDT, CDR2 YNNKEL (reference sequence). V lost 6 bases and J lost 8, with 10 bases in between. CDR3 in DNA: TGTGCCAGCAGGACAGGAACCGAAAAACTGTTTTTT. Encoded protein: CASRTGTEKLFF.

The V call is TRBV5-4, the J call TRBJ2-3, with TRBD1 identical over 9 bases. The CDR3 spans 15 residues. Germline CDR1 is SGHNT and CDR2 is YYREEE (reference sequence). With 4 bases clipped from V and 2 bases from J, the junction kept 5 bases outside the gene matches. The CDR3 coding sequence is TGTGCCAGCAGCCCGGGACAGGGCTCCACAGATACGCAGTATTTT. Its translation is CASSPGQGSTDTQYF.

This chain uses TRBV5-1 with TRBJ1-2, with a possible D match to TRBD1 (6 bases). The germline CDR1 and CDR2 sequences are SGHRS and YFSETQ. The V gene lost 0 bases and the J gene lost 4 bases, with 13 bases spanning the gap. The CDR3 runs 15 residues. The CDR3 reads CASSLDHQGTYGYTF. The CDR3 nucleotides read TGCGCCAGCAGCTTGGACCATCAGGGGACCTATGGCTACACCTTC.

The rearrangement joins TRBV28 to TRBJ1-5, with a weak D call TRBD1 (5 bases). Germline V gene lookup returns CDR1 MDHEN and CDR2 SYDVKM. The CDR3 consists of 16 residues. Trimming left V 5 bases short and J 3 bases short, with 17 bases between. Written as DNA, the CDR3 is TGTGCCAGCAGTCCCCTGGAGGGGACTTACAATCAGCCCCAGCATTTT. As protein: CASSPLEGTYNQPQHF. The full variable domain, its missing parts supplied by reference TRBV28 and TRBJ1-5, is DVKVTQSSRYLVKRTGEKVFLECVQDMDHENMFWYRQDPGLGLRLIYFSYDVKMKEKGDIPEGYSVSREKKERFSLILESASTNQTSMYLCASSPLEGTYNQPQHFGDGTRLSIL.

The V call is TRBV5-1, the J call TRBJ2-1; 8 bases are a match to TRBD2. Germline V CDR1 and CDR2: SGHRS, YFSETQ. V lost 4 bases to trimming and J lost 7 bases; unmatched junction nucleotides: 10. CDR3 length equals 15 residues. The CDR3 spells CASSLLAGMGNEQFF. DNA for the CDR3: TGCGCCAGCAGCCTCTTAGCGGGAATGGGAAATGAGCAGTTCTTC. Drawing the rest from reference TRBV5-1 and TRBJ2-1, the complete variable domain is KAGVTQTPRYLIKTRGQQVTLSCSPISGHRSVSWYQQTPGQGLQFLFEYFSETQRNKGNFPGRFSGRQFSNSRSEMNVSTLELGDSALYLCASSLLAGMGNEQFFGPGTRLTVL.

This rearrangement joins TRBV5-4 to TRBJ2-5; 10 nucleotides match TRBD2. The CDR3 runs to 16 residues. Germline CDR1 SGHNT, CDR2 YYREEE (reference sequence). V was pared by 4 bases and J by 3 bases, with 9 bases of the junction left unmatched. CDR3 bases: TGTGCCAGCAGCCCCGGACTAGCGGTTTGGAAAGAGACCCAGTACTTC. Translating gives CASSPGLAVWKETQYF.

The chain employs TRBV24-1 and TRBJ2-2; TRBD1 matches at 7 bases. Losses at the gene ends were 6 bases for V and 2 bases for J; bases not matched to a gene: 11. CDR3 length: 17 residues. Germline assignment: CDR1 KGHDR and CDR2 SFDVKD. The CDR3 protein is CATSRDSGPPNTGELFF. The CDR3 region has the DNA TGTGCCACCAGTCGGGACAGCGGCCCACCCAACACCGGGGAGCTGTTTTTT.

About this clone: The DNA is left out, because the CDR3 cannot be placed on it with certainty; the CDR3 is given as TCRdb lists it. This chain joins TRBV6-5 and TRBJ2-7; the table calls TRBD2, which could not be checked here. Germline CDR1 MNHEY, CDR2 SVGAGI. Ends included, the CDR3 has 13 residues. This CDR3 is CASSFGGGTSAYF.

The genes are TRBV20-1 and TRBJ2-1; a possible D gene is TRBD1 (5 bases). CDR1 is DFQATT and CDR2 is SNEGSKA in the germline V gene (reference sequence). V gave up 5 bases and J gave up 10 bases, with 12 bases separating them. This CDR3 is built from 11 residues. The CDR3: CSAAQGQEQFF. CDR3 in DNA: TGCAGTGCTGCCCAGGGCCAAGAGCAGTTCTTC.

The rearrangement links TRBV18 to TRBJ1-4, with a possible D match to TRBD1 (5 bases). The CDR3 runs 13 residues. V lost 6 bases and J 5 bases, leaving 10 bases between the germline ends. CDR1 and CDR2 (germline): KGHSH, LQKENI. The CDR3 DNA reads TGTGCCAGCTCTTGGGGGAGGAATGAAAAACTGTTTTTT. Translation gives CASSWGRNEKLFF. The full variable domain, completed using reference TRBV18 and TRBJ1-4, is NAGVMQNPRHLVRRRGQEARLRCSPMKGHSHVYWYRQLPEEGLKFMVYLQKENIIDESGMPKERFSAEFPKEGPSILRIQQVVRGDSAAYFCASSWGRNEKLFFGSGTQLSVL.

Of note for this clone: At one end the junction does not follow the germline gene, possibly because of a read error. This chain connects TRBV27 to TRBJ1-3; D remains ambiguous. Germline CDR1 is MNHEY and CDR2 is SMNVEV (reference sequence). The CDR3 sequence is 14 residues long. CDR3 nucleotide sequence: TGTGCCAGCAGTTTATCGGGCCCTGGAAACATCATATATTTT. Amino acid sequence: CASSLSGPGNIIYF.

V usage is TRBV27 and J usage is TRBJ1-1; 7 nucleotides match TRBD1. The length of the CDR3 is 14 residues. Losses at the gene ends were 6 bases for V and 5 bases for J; bases not matched to a gene: 9. Germline CDR1 is MNHEY and CDR2 is SMNVEV (reference sequence). This chain's CDR3 is CASSSTGARTEAFF. The CDR3 nucleotides are TGTGCCAGCAGCTCAACAGGGGCGAGAACTGAAGCTTTCTTT.

V is TRBV9 and J is TRBJ2-1; TRBD2 aligns across 10 bases. The germline V gene has CDR1 SGDLS and CDR2 YYNGEE. J lost 8 bases, V lost 3 bases, and 8 bases had no gene match. This CDR3 has 15 residues. The CDR3 DNA reads TGTGCCAGCAGCGCTGCCGGGACTAGCGCCTATGAGCAGTTCTTC. It encodes CASSAAGTSAYEQFF. Based on the CDR3 plus reference TRBV9 and TRBJ2-1, the full variable domain is DSGVTQTPKHLITATGQRVTLRCSPRSGDLSVYWYQQSLDQGLQFLIQYYNGEERAKGNILERFSAQQFPDLHSELNLSSLELGDSALYFCASSAAGTSAYEQFFGPGTRLTVL.

As DNA, the CDR3 is TGTGCCAGCACTGGAGGGCGGGACACCGGGGAGCTGTTTTTT. Protein sequence: CASTGGRDTGELFF. This chain connects TRBV6-5 to TRBJ2-2; D is possibly TRBD2 (6 bases). CDR3 length: 14 amino acids. Germline CDR1 and CDR2: MNHEY and SVGAGI. V dropped 7 bases and J dropped 3 bases, with 12 bases sitting between them.

V gene TRBV25-1 combines with J gene TRBJ1-1, with 11 bases identical to TRBD1. Germline assignment: CDR1 MGHDK and CDR2 SYGVNS. The CDR3 contains 15 residues. The V gene end was trimmed by 4 bases and the J gene end by 11 bases; junction bases not matched to a gene: 12. The CDR3 is CASSAPDRGRRGAFF. In DNA, the CDR3 is TGTGCCAGCAGTGCGCCGGACAGGGGGCGTAGGGGTGCTTTCTTT.

The chain has TRBV5-4 and TRBJ2-3; 11 bases fit TRBD2. V lost 4 bases to trimming and J lost 0 bases; unmatched junction nucleotides: 4. CDR1 and CDR2 from the germline V gene are SGHNT and YYREEE (reference sequence). The CDR3 sequence is 16 residues long. The CDR3 loop is CASSRGTSGSTDTQYF. The DNA for the CDR3 is TGTGCCAGCAGCCGCGGGACTAGCGGTAGCACAGATACGCAGTATTTT.

CDR3: CASSRQGVAYEQYF. The CDR3 nucleotides are TGTGCCAGCAGCAGACAGGGGGTCGCCTACGAGCAGTACTTC. The rearrangement uses TRBV7-8 and TRBJ2-7, with 9 bases lining up with TRBD1. With V trimmed by 5 bases and J by 2 bases, 4 bases remained unmatched. Germline-derived CDR1 and CDR2 are SGHVS and FQNEAQ. The CDR3 is 14 amino acids. The full variable domain, its missing parts supplied by reference TRBV7-8 and TRBJ2-7, is GAGVSQSPRYKVAKRGQDVALRCDPISGHVSLFWYQQALGQGPEFLTYFQNEAQLDKSGLPSDRFFAERPEGSVSTLKIQRTQQEDSAVYLCASSRQGVAYEQYFGPGTRLTVT.

The V call is TRBV18, the J call TRBJ1-2; TRBD1 aligns across 7 bases. V lost 6 bases, J lost 2 bases, and 6 bases stayed unmatched. CDR3 length: 14 residues. Germline CDR1 KGHSH, CDR2 LQKENI. The CDR3 sequence: CASSKDRFNYGYTF. CDR3 nucleotides: TGTGCCAGCTCCAAGGACAGGTTCAACTATGGCTACACCTTC.

The V gene is TRBV6-1, the J gene TRBJ2-1; TRBD2 matches 11 bases. CDR1 is MNHNS, CDR2 SASEGT, per germline. The ends lost 4 bases at V and 7 bases at J; junction bases unmatched: 9. The CDR3 sequence is 16 residues long. The CDR3 protein is CASSGITSGRLNEQFF. Here the CDR3 DNA reads TGTGCCAGCAGTGGAATAACTAGCGGGAGATTGAATGAGCAGTTCTTC.